This TCR beta chain comes out of a study of cytotoxic CD8 clonotypes in ibrutinib-treated CLL. This clone was detected only a few times. Germline V CDR1 and CDR2: LGHNA, YNFKEQ. This CDR3 has 16 residues. After removal of 1 base from V and 2 bases from J, the junction contained 4 bases not matched to a gene. Some clones are missing from TCRdb's copy, which holds only in-frame ones; the method was immunoSEQ multiplex PCR. The table shows 97,000 or so clones, with more than 75% occurring only once. The V gene is TRBV4-2, the J gene TRBJ2-2; TRBD1 matches at 7 bases. This TCR came from a human donor with chronic lymphocytic leukemia. The sequencing here drew on PBMCs, taken after 12 months of ibrutinib treatment. CDR3 residues: CASSQARQGNTGELFF. CDR3 sequence (DNA): TGTGCCAGCAGCCAAGCTCGACAGGGTAACACCGGGGAGCTGTTTTTT.